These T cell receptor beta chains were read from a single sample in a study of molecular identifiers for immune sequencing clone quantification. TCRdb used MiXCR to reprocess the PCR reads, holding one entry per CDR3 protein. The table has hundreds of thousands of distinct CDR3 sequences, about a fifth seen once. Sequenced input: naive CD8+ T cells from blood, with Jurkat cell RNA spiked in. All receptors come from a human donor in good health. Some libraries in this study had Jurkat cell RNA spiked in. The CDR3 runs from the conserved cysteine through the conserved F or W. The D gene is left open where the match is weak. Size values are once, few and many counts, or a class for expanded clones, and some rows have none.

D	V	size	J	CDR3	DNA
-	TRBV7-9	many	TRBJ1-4	CASSLGAANEKLFF	TGTGCCAGCAGCCTAGGGGCGGCTAATGAAAAACTGTTTTTT
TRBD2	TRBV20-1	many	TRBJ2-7	CSATRTSGGYEQYF	TGCAGTGCTACTAGGACTAGCGGGGGGTACGAGCAGTACTTC
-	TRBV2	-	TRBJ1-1	CASSEGLGFAMTEAFF	TGTGCCAGCAGTGAAGGTCTGGGTTTCGCGATGACTGAAGCTTTCTTT
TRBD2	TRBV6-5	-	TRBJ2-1	CASSYNAGTSGHNEQFF	TGCGCCAGCAGTTATAATGCTGGGACTAGCGGCCACAATGAGCAGTTCTTC
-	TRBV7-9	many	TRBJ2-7	CASSLASGEQYF	TGTGCCAGCAGCCTAGCCAGTGGCGAGCAGTACTTC
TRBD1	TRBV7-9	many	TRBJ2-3	CASSRGQPLTDTQYF	TGTGCCAGCAGCCGGGGACAGCCACTCACAGATACGCAGTATTTT
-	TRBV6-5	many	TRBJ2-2	CASSYFRVTGELFF	TGTGCCAGCAGTTACTTCAGGGTGACCGGGGAGCTGTTTTTT
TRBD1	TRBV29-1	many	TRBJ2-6	CSAFGIDRAGANVLTF	TGCAGCGCATTCGGGATTGACAGGGCCGGGGCCAACGTCCTGACTTTC
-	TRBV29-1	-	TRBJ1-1	CSVAARGGQNTEAFF	TGCAGCGTGGCCGCGAGGGGGGGACAGAACACTGAAGCTTTCTTT
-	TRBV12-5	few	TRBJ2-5	CASGSTADAQETQYF	TGTGCTAGTGGTTCCACGGCCGACGCTCAAGAGACCCAGTACTTC
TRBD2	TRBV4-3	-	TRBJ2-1	CASSQDQSGSSYNEQFF	TGCGCCAGCAGCCAAGATCAGAGCGGGAGCTCCTACAATGAGCAGTTCTTC
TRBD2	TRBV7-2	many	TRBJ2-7	CASSLDLAGLGTYEQYF	TGTGCCAGCAGCTTAGATCTAGCGGGCCTCGGTACCTACGAGCAGTACTTC
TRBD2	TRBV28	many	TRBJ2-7	CASRTAGTGEQYF	TGTGCCAGCAGGACAGCGGGGACGGGGGAGCAGTACTTC
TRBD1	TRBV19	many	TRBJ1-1	CASSKTGGWSTEAFF	TGTGCCAGTAGTAAGACAGGGGGCTGGAGCACTGAAGCTTTCTTT
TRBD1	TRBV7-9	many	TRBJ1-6	CASSLATGTDSPLHF	TGTGCCAGCAGCTTAGCCACGGGGACAGATTCACCCCTCCACTTT
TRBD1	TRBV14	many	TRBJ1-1	CASSQDRYRGTEAFF	TGTGCCAGCAGCCAAGATCGGTACAGGGGCACTGAAGCTTTCTTT
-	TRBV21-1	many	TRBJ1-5	CASSKIGNKQPQHF	TGTGCCAGCAGCAAAATCGGTAACAAGCAGCCCCAGCATTTT
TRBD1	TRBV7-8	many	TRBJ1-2	CASSLAGGRYYGYTF	TGTGCCAGCAGCTTGGCAGGGGGGCGGTACTATGGCTACACCTTC
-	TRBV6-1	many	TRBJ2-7	CASSEGGTYEQYF	TGTGCCAGCAGTGAAGGCGGGACCTACGAGCAGTACTTC
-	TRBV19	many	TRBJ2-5	CASSMSETQYF	TGTGCCAGTAGTATGTCAGAGACCCAGTACTTC
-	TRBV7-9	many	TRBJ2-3	CASRTPADTQYF	TGTGCCAGCAGAACCCCCGCAGATACGCAGTATTTT
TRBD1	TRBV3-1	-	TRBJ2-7	CAGSPGLGQGVEQYF	TGTGCCGGCAGCCCTGGCTTGGGACAGGGGGTTGAGCAGTACTTC
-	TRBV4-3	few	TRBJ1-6	CASSQVRTGIDSPLHF	TGCGCCAGCAGCCAAGTGAGGACCGGGATTGATTCACCCCTCCACTTT
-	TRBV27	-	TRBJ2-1	CASSLVYLDEQFF	TGTGCCAGCAGTTTAGTTTATCTCGATGAGCAGTTCTTC
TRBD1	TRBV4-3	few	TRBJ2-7	CASSQGSGGFYEQYF	TGCGCCAGCAGCCAAGGGTCAGGGGGCTTTTACGAGCAGTACTTC
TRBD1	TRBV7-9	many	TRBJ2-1	CASSLGPGTGKPTNEQFF	TGTGCCAGCAGCTTAGGTCCCGGGACAGGGAAACCGACCAATGAGCAGTTCTTC
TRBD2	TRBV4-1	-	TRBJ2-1	CASSQDDPSVLAGGGWQFF	TGCGCCAGCAGCCAAGATGACCCCTCAGTCCTAGCGGGAGGGGGCTGGCAGTTCTTC
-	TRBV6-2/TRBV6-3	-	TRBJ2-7	CASSYVGDSYEQYF	TGTGCCAGCAGTTACGTAGGGGACTCCTACGAGCAGTACTTC
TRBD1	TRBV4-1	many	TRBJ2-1	CASSQVRQGYNEQFF	TGCGCCAGCAGCCAAGTACGACAGGGATACAATGAGCAGTTCTTC
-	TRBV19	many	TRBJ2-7	CASSGPGELEQYF	TGTGCCAGTAGTGGCCCTGGGGAGTTGGAGCAGTACTTC
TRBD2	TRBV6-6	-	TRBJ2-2	CASSSLGTSGTSNAGELFF	TGTGCCAGCAGTTCGCTCGGGACTAGCGGTACTTCGAACGCCGGGGAGCTGTTTTTT
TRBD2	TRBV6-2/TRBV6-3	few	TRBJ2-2	CASDSRSGGRGKNTGELFF	TGTGCCAGCGATTCACGGTCTGGCGGGAGAGGGAAGAACACCGGGGAGCTGTTTTTT
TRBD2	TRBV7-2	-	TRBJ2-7	CASSGGGVWYEQYF	TGTGCCAGCAGCGGGGGGGGGGTCTGGTACGAGCAGTACTTC
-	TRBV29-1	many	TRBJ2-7	CSAEVGRGYEQYF	TGCAGCGCCGAGGTTGGCCGAGGCTACGAGCAGTACTTC
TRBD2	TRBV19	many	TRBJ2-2	CASSWGGPTGELFF	TGTGCCAGTAGTTGGGGGGGACCCACCGGGGAGCTGTTTTTT
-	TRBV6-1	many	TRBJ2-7	CASSEAYGGSYEQYF	TGTGCCAGCAGTGAAGCGTACGGAGGATCCTACGAGCAGTACTTC
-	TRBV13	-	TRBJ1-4	CASGPWGGREKLFF	TGTGCCAGCGGTCCCTGGGGGGGGCGAGAAAAACTGTTTTTT
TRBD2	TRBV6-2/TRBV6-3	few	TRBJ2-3	CASSYGAGESTDTQYF	TGTGCCAGCAGTTACGGAGCGGGAGAGAGCACAGATACGCAGTATTTT
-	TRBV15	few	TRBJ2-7	CATSRGGREQYF	TGTGCCACCAGCAGAGGGGGACGGGAGCAGTACTTC
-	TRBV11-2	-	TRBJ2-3	CASSSIRTDTQYF	TGTGCCAGCAGCTCGATCCGCACAGATACGCAGTATTTT
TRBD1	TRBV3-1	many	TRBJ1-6	CASSQGPRDRAPLHF	TGTGCCAGCAGCCAGGGGCCCCGGGACAGGGCGCCCCTCCACTTT
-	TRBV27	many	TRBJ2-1	CASSFAGSGEQFF	TGTGCCAGCAGTTTTGCAGGGTCTGGAGAGCAGTTCTTC
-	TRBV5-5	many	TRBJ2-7	CASSLAGQTREQYF	TGTGCCAGCAGCTTGGCCGGACAGACCCGGGAGCAGTACTTC
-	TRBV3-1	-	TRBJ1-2	CASSQEPPTPYGYTF	TGTGCCAGCAGCCAAGAACCCCCAACTCCCTATGGCTACACCTTC
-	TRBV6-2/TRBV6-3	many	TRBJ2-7	CASSTGTSTYEQYF	TGTGCCAGCAGCACAGGGACCTCAACCTACGAGCAGTACTTC
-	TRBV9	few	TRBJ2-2	CASSVDQGEAGEQFF	TGTGCCAGCAGCGTAGATCAGGGGGAGGCCGGGGAGCAGTTTTTT
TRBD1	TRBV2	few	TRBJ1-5	CASTDRVQPQHF	TGTGCCAGCACCGACAGGGTTCAGCCCCAGCATTTT
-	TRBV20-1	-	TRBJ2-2	CSARLAAKSTGELFF	TGCAGTGCTAGACTCGCAGCCAAGAGCACCGGGGAGCTGTTTTTT
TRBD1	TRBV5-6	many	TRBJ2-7	CASTRNGGTGVHEQYF	TGTGCCAGCACCCGTAATGGGGGGACAGGGGTGCACGAGCAGTACTTC
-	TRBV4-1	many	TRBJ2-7	CASSQGGAALGLYEQYF	TGCGCCAGCAGCCAAGGAGGTGCCGCACTAGGCCTATACGAGCAGTACTTC
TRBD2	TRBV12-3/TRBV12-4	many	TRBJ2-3	CASRTGLAGYTDTQYF	TGTGCCAGCAGAACCGGACTAGCGGGGTACACAGATACGCAGTATTTT
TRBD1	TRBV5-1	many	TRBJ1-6	CASSHTTGEGTPLHF	TGCGCCAGCAGCCACACAACAGGGGAAGGTACACCCCTCCACTTT
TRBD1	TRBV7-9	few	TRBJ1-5	CASSLDGQGKIQPQHF	TGTGCCAGCAGCTTAGACGGACAGGGAAAGATTCAGCCCCAGCATTTT
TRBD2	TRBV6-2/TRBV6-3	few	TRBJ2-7	CASSYASGAQYEQYF	TGTGCCAGCAGTTACGCTAGCGGGGCCCAATACGAGCAGTACTTC
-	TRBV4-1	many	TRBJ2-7	CASSQGGVGEQYF	TGCGCCAGCAGCCAAGGAGGGGTCGGGGAGCAGTACTTC